This TCR beta chain comes out of a study of breast tumors, draining lymph nodes, adjacent tissues. The study, taken as a whole, reports: Tumor TCR diversity was below lymph nodes but above nontumor tissue. Data only fit, rather than demonstrated, lymph node origin of most tumor T cells.

TCRdb reprocessed the multiplex PCR reads via MiXCR and lists one record per CDR3 protein. The table shows about 270,000 distinct CDR3 sequences, with roughly 30% occurring only once. With 2 bases clipped from V and 4 bases from J, the junction kept 8 bases outside the gene matches. Germline loops: CDR1 SGHVS, CDR2 FQNEAQ. The CDR3 consists of 16 residues. This clonotype has a count of ten or more. Its antigen is as yet unknown. Samples came from axillary lymph nodes draining the breast cancer. This receptor was taken from a female donor with breast cancer. Some clones in this sample may be carry-over from other donors' samples. V gene TRBV7-8 combines with J gene TRBJ2-1; 7 bases agree with TRBD2. Sequenced sample: axillary lymph node tissue. In DNA form, the CDR3 reads TGTGCCAGCAGCTTATGGAGCAGCGGGACTTACAATGAGCAGTTCTTC. Translation: CASSLWSSGTYNEQFF.